Sequencing of this T cell receptor beta chain was carried out in a study of preoperative IRX-2 immunotherapy in early breast cancer. Described treatment: preoperative locoregional IRX-2 cytokine immunotherapy. Samples came from a phase Ib trial of preoperative locoregional IRX-2 cytokine immunotherapy. The CDR3 extends over 16 amino acids. The germline gives CDR1 SGDLS, CDR2 YYNGEE. V was clipped by 2 bases and J by 3 bases; unmatched bases: 9. Profiled with immunoSEQ multiplex PCR; TCRdb holds only in-frame clones, not every one. Of about 67,000 clones in the sample, approximately 94% are singletons; the top ten hold roughly 1.7%.

V and J are TRBV9 and TRBJ2-5; 8 bases line up with TRBD2. This TCR was sampled from a human donor with breast cancer. This sample was taken from a patient treated with IRX-2 immunotherapy. CDR3 region: CASSVGGGRGEETQYF. In DNA, the CDR3 is TGTGCCAGCAGCGTCGGGGGGGGCAGGGGAGAAGAGACCCAGTACTTC.